This passage covers 30 T cell receptor beta chains from one sample sequenced in a study of Ad26.COV2.S vaccination and SARS-CoV-2 variants. Treatment denoted: some 20 received Ad26.COV2.S at low or high dose, single or two shots; five or six received placebo; per-sample allocation not given. Samples were taken on day 63 after the first vaccine or placebo injection. The repertoire was sequenced with immunoSEQ multiplex PCR; TCRdb's copy has only in-frame clones and lacks some. In the table there are approximately 450,000 clones, approximately 92% of which are singletons. Material: peripheral blood, obtained in a trial of Ad26.COV2.S vaccine versus placebo. These receptors all come from a person between 18 and 59 years old who received the Ad26.COV2.S COVID-19 vaccine or a placebo.

The rearrangement joins TRBV15 to TRBJ1-5; D is unresolved. Germline CDR1 reads LNHNV; CDR2 reads YYDKDF (reference sequence). Trimming left V 0 bases short and J 3 bases short, with 6 bases between. The CDR3 runs 14 residues. The CDR3 loop reads CATSRDSVNQPQHF. The CDR3 DNA is TGTGCCACCAGCAGAGATTCGGTCAATCAGCCCCAGCATTTT.

This clone appeared once. The rearrangement joins TRBV4-1 to TRBJ2-1; 9 bases are shared with TRBD2. Losses at the gene ends were 0 bases for V and 6 bases for J; bases not matched to a gene: 9. Germline CDR1 is MGHRA and CDR2 is YSYEKL. The CDR3 covers 17 residues. The CDR3 region is CASSQDPGGRALNEQFF. In DNA, the CDR3 is TGCGCCAGCAGCCAAGACCCCGGCGGGAGGGCCCTCAATGAGCAGTTCTTC.

In its sample, this clone was seen a few times. The chain carries TRBV29-1 and TRBJ2-7; 9 nucleotides agree with TRBD2. Trimming cost V 0 bases and J 3 bases; bases outside gene matches: 9. The germline V gene has CDR1 SQVTM and CDR2 ANQGSEA. CDR3 length equals 16 residues. The CDR3 loop is CSVEDVSSGTVYEQYF. DNA for the CDR3: TGCAGCGTTGAAGACGTGTCTAGCGGGACCGTCTACGAGCAGTACTTC.

The V and J genes are TRBV7-2 and TRBJ2-3; either TRBD1 or TRBD2 may supply D (7 bases each). The CDR3 loop spans 17 amino acids. Germline values: CDR1 SGHTA, CDR2 FQGNSA. V lost 5 bases and J 4 bases, leaving 22 bases between the germline ends. The CDR3, as DNA: TGTGCCAGCAGCCCAAGGGGGCGGGAGTGGTGGGCAGATACGCAGTATTTT. Translated, it gives CASSPRGREWWADTQYF.

The gene calls are TRBV5-6 and TRBJ2-2, with D unclear. The CDR3 is made up of 15 amino acids. The germline V and J ends were trimmed by 0 bases and 1 base, with 7 bases remaining between them. Per germline, CDR1 SGHDT and CDR2 YYEEEE. CDR3 sequence reads: CASSLVVGNTGELFF. The CDR3 nucleotides are TGTGCCAGCAGCTTGGTTGTAGGGAACACCGGGGAGCTGTTTTTT. The full variable domain, completed using reference TRBV5-6 and TRBJ2-2, is DAGVTQSPTHLIKTRGQQVTLRCSPKSGHDTVSWYQQALGQGPQFIFQYYEEEERQRGNFPDRFSGHQFPNYSSELNVNALLLGDSALYLCASSLVVGNTGELFFGEGSRLTVL.

The chain uses TRBV7-7 and TRBJ2-1; possible D gene TRBD1, 5 bases. CDR3 length: 15 residues. Germline CDR1 is SSHAT and CDR2 is FNYEAQ (reference sequence). V dropped 3 bases and J dropped 0 bases, with 9 bases sitting between them. The CDR3 coding sequence is TGTGCCAGCAGCTTGGACATGGGCTCCTACAATGAGCAGTTCTTC. Protein: CASSLDMGSYNEQFF.

J is TRBJ2-3 and V is TRBV6-6, with 10 positions matching TRBD2. The CDR3 has 15 residues. CDR1 is MNHNY, CDR2 SVGAGI, per germline (reference sequence). Germline trimming cut 6 bases from V and 3 bases from J; bases unmatched to any gene: 6. This CDR3 is CASSATSGITDTQYF. DNA of the CDR3: TGTGCCAGCAGCGCCACTAGCGGGATAACAGATACGCAGTATTTT.

Concerning this clone: Distinct nucleotide sequences in the sample also encode this CDR3. The gene calls are TRBV7-2 and TRBJ2-5; D is unresolved. V was shortened by 4 bases and J by 2 bases, with 2 bases between the two germline ends. The CDR3 spans 11 residues. CDR1 SGHTA and CDR2 FQGNSA come from the germline V gene. The CDR3 region is CASSSQETQYF. CDR3 nucleotides: TGTGCCAGCAGCTCACAAGAGACCCAGTACTTC.

In this sample, this clone turned up once. V usage is TRBV27 and J usage is TRBJ2-5; the D gene is possibly TRBD2 (5 bases). The germline CDR1 and CDR2 sequences are MNHEY and SMNVEV (reference sequence). This CDR3 comprises 13 residues. Trimming removed 3 bases from V and 5 bases from J, with 10 bases in between. CDR3 region: CASSFRGKETQYF. The CDR3 DNA reads TGTGCCAGCAGTTTCCGGGGAAAGGAGACCCAGTACTTC.

The V and J genes are TRBV28 and TRBJ2-3; D is uncertain. The CDR3 is 14 residues long. Per the germline V gene, CDR1 is MDHEN and CDR2 is SYDVKM. V lost 4 bases to trimming and J lost 7 bases, with 15 bases between them. The CDR3 sequence: CASSSYSVRHTQYF. The CDR3 region has the DNA TGTGCCAGCAGTTCGTACAGTGTTCGCCATACGCAGTATTTT.

CDR3 coding DNA: TGTGCCAGCTCAACTAAATTAGGGAACACTGAAGCTTTCTTT. The encoded protein is CASSTKLGNTEAFF. This chain joins TRBV18 and TRBJ1-1; D unresolved. The germline V and J ends were trimmed by 5 bases and 1 base, with 11 bases remaining between them. The CDR3 runs to 14 residues. Germline assignment: CDR1 KGHSH and CDR2 LQKENI.

The rearrangement uses TRBV19 and TRBJ2-3; 10 nucleotides match TRBD2. Germline V lookup: CDR1 LNHDA, CDR2 SQIVND (reference sequence). V shed 1 base and J 11 bases; nucleotides not matched to a gene: 0. This CDR3 has 12 residues. The CDR3 DNA reads as TGTGCCAGTAGTATAGTAGCGGGAGGGCAGTATTTT. It yields the protein CASSIVAGGQYF.

This clone was counted a single time. The gene calls are TRBV7-8 and TRBJ2-4; D unclear. With 1 base removed from V and 0 bases from J, the gap between germline ends came to 10 bases. Germline V CDR1 and CDR2: SGHVS, FQNEAQ. The CDR3 is made up of 16 amino acids. The CDR3 DNA sequence: TGTGCCAGCAGCTTAGGGGCCGGGTTAGCCAAAAACATTCAGTACTTC. Translating gives CASSLGAGLAKNIQYF. Variable domain in full (rest from reference TRBV7-8 and TRBJ2-4): GAGVSQSPRYKVAKRGQDVALRCDPISGHVSLFWYQQALGQGPEFLTYFQNEAQLDKSGLPSDRFFAERPEGSVSTLKIQRTQQEDSAVYLCASSLGAGLAKNIQYFGAGTRLSVL.

The chain carries TRBV4-2 and TRBJ2-3; 9 bases match TRBD1. V dropped 4 bases and J dropped 5; count of bases not matched to a gene: 4. The CDR3 covers 14 residues. Germline CDR1 reads LGHNA; CDR2 reads YNFKEQ. CDR3 protein: CASSRSDRGDTQYF. CDR3 coding DNA: TGTGCCAGCAGCCGATCGGACAGGGGAGATACGCAGTATTTT.

DNA of the CDR3: TGTGCCAGCAGCTTAGCGCAGTTGGGGGCCGGGGAGCTGTTTTTT. Translating it yields CASSLAQLGAGELFF. This rearrangement joins TRBV7-2 to TRBJ2-2; D may match TRBD1 or TRBD2 (5 bases each). With 0 bases removed from V and 6 bases from J, the gap between germline ends came to 11 bases. This CDR3 spans 15 amino acids. Germline-derived CDR1 and CDR2 are SGHTA and FQGNSA.

In this sample, this clone turned up once. This rearrangement joins TRBV19 to TRBJ1-2; no definite D call. CDR1 and CDR2 (germline): LNHDA, SQIVND (reference sequence). The CDR3 runs 13 residues. Trimming took 4 bases from V and 6 from J, leaving 12 bases between them. The CDR3 DNA reads TGTGCCAGTAGTACCTCTGGGGTGCATGGCTACACCTTC. This encodes CASSTSGVHGYTF.

The CDR3 DNA is TGCAGCGTTGATTGGGGGCGGGAGCAGTTCTTC. Its translation: CSVDWGREQFF. The chain couples TRBV29-1 to TRBJ2-1, with a weak D call TRBD1 (6 bases). Trimming removed 3 bases from V and 10 bases from J, with 10 bases in between. Germline values: CDR1 SQVTM, CDR2 ANQGSEA. The CDR3 is made up of 11 amino acids.

V usage is TRBV5-8 and J usage is TRBJ2-3; 7 bases align to TRBD2. The junction had 5 bases not matched to a gene; V was cut back by 0 bases and J by 4 bases. Germline V CDR1 and CDR2: SGHTS, YDEGEE. The CDR3 has 15 amino acids. In DNA form, the CDR3 reads TGTGCCAGCAGCTTGGGGCTAGCGGAGGCAGATACGCAGTATTTT. Translating gives CASSLGLAEADTQYF.

V usage is TRBV6-2 or TRBV6-3 and J usage is TRBJ1-1, with 7 bases identical to TRBD1. In germline, CDR1 is MNHEY, CDR2 SVGEGT. This CDR3 is 15 amino acids long. Unmatched junction bases numbered 7, after V lost 4 bases and J lost 2 bases. The CDR3 DNA reads TGTGCCAGCAGTTCAAGACAGGGTCTCAACACTGAAGCTTTCTTT. This translates into CASSSRQGLNTEAFF.

V usage is TRBV30 and J usage is TRBJ2-7; 8 bases align to TRBD2. J lost 6 bases, V lost 1 base, and 11 bases had no gene match. The CDR3 consists of 15 residues. CDR1 GTSNPN and CDR2 SVGIG come from the germline V gene (reference sequence). The CDR3 region is CAWSGPGGTWTEQYF. DNA of the CDR3: TGTGCCTGGAGTGGGCCGGGAGGGACCTGGACCGAGCAGTACTTC.

V and J are TRBV6-5 and TRBJ1-5; the D is unclear. Trimming cost V 8 bases and J 3 bases, with 11 bases left between them. Germline CDR1 is MNHEY and CDR2 is SVGAGI. The CDR3 length is 13 residues. CDR3 amino acids: CASQEHLNQPQHF. The CDR3 DNA reads TGTGCCAGCCAGGAACACCTCAATCAGCCCCAGCATTTT.

The gene calls are TRBV5-4 and TRBJ1-6, with D perhaps TRBD1 (6 bases). CDR1 SGHNT and CDR2 YYREEE come from the germline V gene (reference sequence). V was clipped by 6 bases and J by 5 bases, with 12 bases between them. This CDR3 has 14 amino acids. CDR3 DNA sequence: TGTGCCAGCACCGGGGGCGTGAATAATTCACCCCTCCACTTT. It encodes CASTGGVNNSPLHF.

The V call is TRBV5-1, the J call TRBJ2-3, with D perhaps TRBD1 (5 bases). V was trimmed by 4 bases and J by 1 base, leaving 13 bases between them. In germline, CDR1 is SGHRS, CDR2 YFSETQ. The CDR3 is made up of 15 amino acids. For the CDR3, the DNA is TGCGCCAGCAGCCCAGGGATATCTGGCACAGATACGCAGTATTTT. It yields the protein CASSPGISGTDTQYF.

This clone came up a few times. This chain connects TRBV28 to TRBJ1-5; D is ambiguous. The CDR3 totals 12 residues. V lost 2 bases to trimming and J lost 11 bases, with 10 bases between them. Germline CDR1 MDHEN, CDR2 SYDVKM. The CDR3 here is CASSLVGAAQHF. CDR3 sequence (DNA): TGTGCCAGCAGTTTAGTCGGTGCGGCCCAGCATTTT.

This clone appeared a few times. J is TRBJ2-2 and V is TRBV5-4, with TRBD2 matching over 8 bases. After removal of 1 base from V and 5 bases from J, the junction contained 7 bases not matched to a gene. CDR1 is SGHNT, CDR2 YYREEE, per germline (reference sequence). The length of the CDR3 is 16 residues. The CDR3 bases are TGTGCCAGCAGCTTGATGACGGGAGGGAAGACCGGGGAGCTGTTTTTT. Residues: CASSLMTGGKTGELFF.

The chain carries TRBV4-1 and TRBJ2-7, with D tentatively TRBD1 (6 bases). V lost 4 bases to trimming and J lost 5 bases, with 15 bases between them. In germline, CDR1 is MGHRA, CDR2 YSYEKL. This CDR3 spans 14 amino acids. The CDR3 nucleotides are TGCGCCAGCAGCCCTATAGGGGGTTTCCACGAGCAGTACTTC. Its translation is CASSPIGGFHEQYF.

The rearrangement uses TRBV27 and TRBJ1-2; 8 positions match TRBD1. The ends lost 5 bases at V and 3 bases at J; junction bases unmatched: 8. The CDR3 consists of 15 residues. Germline CDR1 and CDR2: MNHEY and SMNVEV (reference sequence). The CDR3 DNA reads TGTGCCAGCAGTCCTCCGGACAGGGCCCACTATGGCTACACCTTC. Its protein is CASSPPDRAHYGYTF.

J is TRBJ2-4 and V is TRBV15; D may be TRBD2 (5 bases). V lost 1 base to trimming and J lost 0 bases, with 19 bases between them. The CDR3 has 19 amino acids. In germline, CDR1 is LNHNV, CDR2 YYDKDF (reference sequence). This CDR3 reads CATSRGGLEGLLAKNIQYF. In DNA, the CDR3 is TGTGCCACCAGCAGAGGAGGGTTGGAAGGGCTACTAGCCAAAAACATTCAGTACTTC. Looking up the rest from reference TRBV15 and TRBJ2-4 gives the full variable domain: DAMVIQNPRYQVTQFGKPVTLSCSQTLNHNVMYWYQQKSSQAPKLLFHYYDKDFNNEADTPDNFQSRRPNTSFCFLDIRSPGLGDTAMYLCATSRGGLEGLLAKNIQYFGAGTRLSVL.

The chain employs TRBV19 and TRBJ1-5; 7 nucleotides align to TRBD1. This CDR3 contains 14 residues. Germline V gives CDR1 LNHDA, CDR2 SQIVND (reference sequence). With 3 bases clipped from V and 7 bases from J, the junction kept 6 bases outside the gene matches. CDR3 DNA sequence: TGTGCCAGTAGTATGGGCGACAGGGCCCAGCCCCAGCATTTT. Residues: CASSMGDRAQPQHF.

The chain links TRBV5-1 to TRBJ2-1, with D tentatively TRBD1 (6 bases). Trimming pared 4 bases from V and 0 bases from J, leaving 11 bases between. CDR3 length: 15 amino acids. CDR1 SGHRS and CDR2 YFSETQ come from the germline V gene. The CDR3 protein is CASSGGQSSYNEQFF. Here the CDR3 DNA reads TGCGCCAGCAGCGGAGGACAGAGCTCCTACAATGAGCAGTTCTTC.